Presented here are 21 T cell receptor beta chains from one specimen sequenced in a study of cytomegalovirus exposure and HLA in healthy donors. PCR involved 60 Vbeta and 13 Jbeta primers. The method was immunoSEQ multiplex PCR; TCRdb's version includes in-frame clones alone and lacks a portion of them. Its table records some 180,000 clones. Material for sequencing was PBMCs. All receptors derive from a man aged 25 to 40 in good health and CMV-seronegative.

V and J are TRBV5-8 and TRBJ2-7; the D is unclear. Between the trimmed V and J ends, which lost 2 bases and 4 bases, there was a span of 16 bases. From germline, CDR1 is SGHTS and CDR2 YDEGEE. This CDR3 contains 15 residues. The CDR3: CASSFEAPRSYEQYF. Written as DNA, the CDR3 is TGTGCCAGCAGCTTCGAGGCACCGAGGTCTTACGAGCAGTACTTC. The complete variable domain, with remaining parts taken from reference TRBV5-8 and TRBJ2-7, reads EAGVTQSPTHLIKTRGQQATLRCSPISGHTSVYWYQQALGLGLQFLLWYDEGEERNRGNFPPRFSGRQFPNYSSELNVNALELEDSALYLCASSFEAPRSYEQYFGPGTRLTVT.

V and J are TRBV6-4 and TRBJ2-3; 8 bases line up with TRBD2. Trimming removed 5 bases from V and 4 bases from J; junction bases left unmatched: 11. The CDR3 spans 16 residues. CDR1 and CDR2 (germline): MRHNA, SNTAGT. CDR3: CASSRHGRAPPDTQYF. CDR3 nucleotide sequence: TGTGCCAGCAGTCGGCACGGGAGGGCCCCCCCAGATACGCAGTATTTT.

The CDR3 reads CASSVGDRAGNTIYF. CDR3 sequence (DNA): TGTGCCAGCAGCGTAGGAGACAGGGCTGGAAACACCATATATTTT. This sequence joins TRBV9 and TRBJ1-3; 7 nucleotides line up with TRBD1. J lost 2 bases, V lost 0 bases, and 2 bases had no gene match. Germline V gene data show CDR1 as SGDLS and CDR2 as YYNGEE. This CDR3 is built from 15 residues. Drawing the rest from reference TRBV9 and TRBJ1-3, the complete variable domain is DSGVTQTPKHLITATGQRVTLRCSPRSGDLSVYWYQQSLDQGLQFLIQYYNGEERAKGNILERFSAQQFPDLHSELNLSSLELGDSALYFCASSVGDRAGNTIYFGEGSWLTVV.

J is TRBJ2-2 and V is TRBV7-2; no clear D. Germline V gives CDR1 SGHTA, CDR2 FQGNSA. This CDR3 contains 16 residues. Deletions cut 0 bases from V and 2 bases from J, with 10 bases between. CDR3 in amino acids: CASSLASPFNTGELFF. As DNA, the CDR3 is TGTGCCAGCAGCTTAGCGAGCCCATTTAACACCGGGGAGCTGTTTTTT.

The genes are TRBV6-5 and TRBJ2-3; TRBD2 matches 9 bases. V lost 0 bases to trimming and J lost 4 bases; unmatched junction nucleotides: 5. Germline V CDR1 and CDR2: MNHEY, SVGAGI. CDR3 size: 16 residues. The CDR3 DNA follows: TGTGCCAGCAGTTACTCGCGGGAGGGGACCGCAGATACGCAGTATTTT. As protein: CASSYSREGTADTQYF.

The V call is TRBV18, the J call TRBJ2-4, with D uncertain. Trimming stripped 2 bases from V and 0 bases from J, with 14 bases between. CDR1 is KGHSH and CDR2 is LQKENI in the germline V gene. The CDR3 is made up of 17 amino acids. In DNA, the CDR3 is TGTGCCAGCTCACCATTAGAGACACAGATAGCCAAAAACATTCAGTACTTC. This sequence encodes CASSPLETQIAKNIQYF.

This chain connects TRBV4-1 to TRBJ1-2; no clear D. Germline values: CDR1 MGHRA, CDR2 YSYEKL. The CDR3 has 17 residues. Trimming removed 0 bases from V and 3 bases from J, with 17 bases in between. The CDR3 sequence is CASSQDVDSSRYYGYTF. CDR3 sequence (DNA): TGCGCCAGCAGCCAAGATGTGGATTCCAGCAGGTACTATGGCTACACCTTC.

J is TRBJ2-2 and V is TRBV10-1; 7 bases line up with TRBD1. This CDR3 spans 14 amino acids. Losses at the gene ends were 8 bases for V and 3 bases for J; bases not matched to a gene: 6. Looked up from germline, CDR1 is WNHNN and CDR2 is SYGVQD (reference sequence). The DNA for the CDR3 is TGCGCCAGCGGGTCCGGACAGGACACCGGGGAGCTGTTTTTT. Translation gives CASGSGQDTGELFF.

The chain has TRBV27 and TRBJ2-7, with D uncertain. Germline CDR1 is MNHEY and CDR2 is SMNVEV (reference sequence). The V gene lost 2 bases and the J gene lost 7 bases, with 21 bases spanning the gap. The CDR3 consists of 16 residues. CDR3 sequence (DNA): TGTGCCAGCAGTTTAGGATCAGCGTTTCTAGTTTGGGAGCAGTACTTC. Its protein product is CASSLGSAFLVWEQYF.

The CDR3: CASSVDGTGVQETQYF. The CDR3 nucleotides read TGTGCCAGCAGCGTAGATGGGACAGGGGTACAAGAGACCCAGTACTTC. This chain uses TRBV9 with TRBJ2-5, with 10 nucleotides matching TRBD1. The CDR3 is 16 residues long. In germline, CDR1 is SGDLS, CDR2 YYNGEE. The V gene end was trimmed by 0 bases and the J gene end by 2 bases; junction bases not matched to a gene: 4.

The chain links TRBV2 to TRBJ2-6; D gene unclear. The CDR3 has 14 amino acids. CDR1 is SNHLY, CDR2 FYNNEI, per germline. The ends were cut back, 6 bases at V and 4 bases at J, with 10 bases in the middle. CDR3 coding DNA: TGTGCCAGCAGCCTCCTTTCCGGGGCCAACGTCCTGACTTTC. This encodes CASSLLSGANVLTF.

The chain links TRBV5-1 to TRBJ1-2; D may be TRBD1 (6 bases). V lost 3 bases, J lost 3 bases, and 15 bases lay in between. The CDR3 is 15 amino acids. CDR1 is SGHRS and CDR2 is YFSETQ in the germline V gene. CDR3 residues: CASSSGTGLDYGYTF. The CDR3 coding sequence is TGCGCCAGCAGCTCCGGAACAGGGCTGGACTATGGCTACACCTTC.

The rearrangement links TRBV9 to TRBJ2-7, with 8 bases that match TRBD2. The trim removed 0 bases at V and 2 bases at J, leaving 7 bases unmatched. This CDR3 comprises 16 residues. Looked up from germline, CDR1 is SGDLS and CDR2 is YYNGEE. The CDR3 nucleotides read TGTGCCAGCAGCGTAGACGCGGGGGGCCAAACCTACGAGCAGTACTTC. Translation gives CASSVDAGGQTYEQYF.

J is TRBJ1-5 and V is TRBV25-1, with TRBD1 matching 8 bases. The trim removed 6 bases at V and 5 bases at J, leaving 3 bases unmatched. Germline CDR1 is MGHDK and CDR2 is SYGVNS. The CDR3 is made up of 13 amino acids. CDR3 coding DNA: TGTGCCAGCAGGGACAGGGAGGATCAGCCCCAGCATTTT. Translation: CASRDREDQPQHF.

The chain has TRBV11-2 and TRBJ2-7; no clear D. The CDR3 spans 13 residues. Germline CDR1 reads SGHAT; CDR2 reads FQNNGV. Trimming stripped 3 bases from V and 3 bases from J, with 9 bases between. Written as DNA, the CDR3 is TGTGCCAGCAGCTTTGGCATGTTCTACGAGCAGTACTTC. It translates to CASSFGMFYEQYF.

V and J are TRBV27 and TRBJ2-3; D is possibly TRBD1 (5 bases). The V and J ends lost 2 bases and 0 bases respectively, with 15 bases between them. CDR1 is MNHEY and CDR2 is SMNVEV in the germline V gene (reference sequence). The CDR3 spans 17 residues. DNA for the CDR3: TGTGCCAGCAGTTTAAGGGGCGCAGAGACTAGCACAGATACGCAGTATTTT. It specifies CASSLRGAETSTDTQYF.

The V call is TRBV5-1, the J call TRBJ2-5; 9 nucleotides match TRBD1. Germline V gene data show CDR1 as SGHRS and CDR2 as YFSETQ. V was pared by 0 bases and J by 4 bases, with 7 bases of the junction left unmatched. CDR3 size: 16 residues. The CDR3 reads CASSLGDTGGPETQYF. CDR3 DNA sequence: TGCGCCAGCAGCTTGGGGGATACAGGGGGCCCAGAGACCCAGTACTTC. The whole variable domain, remainder taken from reference TRBV5-1 and TRBJ2-5, is KAGVTQTPRYLIKTRGQQVTLSCSPISGHRSVSWYQQTPGQGLQFLFEYFSETQRNKGNFPGRFSGRQFSNSRSEMNVSTLELGDSALYLCASSLGDTGGPETQYFGPGTRLLVL.

As for this clone: Other DNA sequences in the sample encode the same CDR3. The chain joins TRBV4-1 to TRBJ2-7; 10 nucleotides line up with TRBD1. Germline values: CDR1 MGHRA, CDR2 YSYEKL. The CDR3 has 15 residues. The V gene end was trimmed by 1 base and the J gene end by 1 base; junction bases not matched to a gene: 1. In DNA form, the CDR3 reads TGCGCCAGCAGCCAAGGGACAGGGGGTTCCTACGAGCAGTACTTC. Translating it yields CASSQGTGGSYEQYF.

The chain links TRBV7-6 to TRBJ1-6, with 9 bases aligning to TRBD1. The length of the CDR3 is 19 residues. V dropped 5 bases and J dropped 6; count of bases not matched to a gene: 17. Germline V gives CDR1 SGHVS, CDR2 FNYEAQ. CDR3 loop: CASSDHGTGFFGGNSPLHF. The CDR3 DNA reads TGTGCCAGCAGCGACCACGGGACAGGGTTCTTCGGTGGTAATTCACCCCTCCACTTT. The full variable domain, completed using reference TRBV7-6 and TRBJ1-6, is GAGVSQSPRYKVTKRGQDVALRCDPISGHVSLYWYRQALGQGPEFLTYFNYEAQQDKSGLPNDRFSAERPEGSISTLTIQRTEQRDSAMYRCASSDHGTGFFGGNSPLHFGNGTRLTVT.

The chain carries TRBV7-6 and TRBJ2-2; TRBD2 might be the D (5 bases). There are 16 residues in the CDR3. Germline V lookup: CDR1 SGHVS, CDR2 FNYEAQ. V dropped 1 base and J dropped 4 bases, with 13 bases sitting between them. The CDR3 is CASSLGAGMGTGELFF. Here the CDR3 DNA reads TGTGCCAGCAGCTTAGGGGCCGGGATGGGCACCGGGGAGCTGTTTTTT.

DNA for the CDR3: TGTGCCAGCAGCTTCACAGGGGGACTAAACTATGGCTACACCTTC. Translated, it gives CASSFTGGLNYGYTF. This chain joins TRBV11-2 and TRBJ1-2; 8 bases line up with TRBD1. CDR1 is SGHAT and CDR2 is FQNNGV in the germline V gene. V lost 3 bases to trimming and J lost 2 bases; unmatched junction nucleotides: 5. The CDR3 consists of 15 residues.